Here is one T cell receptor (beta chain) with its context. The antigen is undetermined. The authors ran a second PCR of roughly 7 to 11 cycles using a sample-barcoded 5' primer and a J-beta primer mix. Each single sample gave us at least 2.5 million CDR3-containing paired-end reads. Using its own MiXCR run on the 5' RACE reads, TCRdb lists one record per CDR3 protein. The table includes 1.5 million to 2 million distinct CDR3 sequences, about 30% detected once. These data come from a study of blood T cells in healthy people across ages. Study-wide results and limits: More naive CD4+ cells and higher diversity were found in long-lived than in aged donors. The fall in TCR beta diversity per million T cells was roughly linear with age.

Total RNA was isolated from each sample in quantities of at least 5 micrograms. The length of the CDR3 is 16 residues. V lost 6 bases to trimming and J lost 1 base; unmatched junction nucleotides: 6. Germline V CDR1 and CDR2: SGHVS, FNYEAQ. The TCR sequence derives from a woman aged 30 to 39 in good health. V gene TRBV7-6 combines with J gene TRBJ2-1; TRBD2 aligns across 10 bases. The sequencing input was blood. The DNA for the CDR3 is TGTGCCAGCAGTCAAAATAGCGGGGGGTCCTACAATGAGCAGTTCTTC. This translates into CASSQNSGGSYNEQFF.